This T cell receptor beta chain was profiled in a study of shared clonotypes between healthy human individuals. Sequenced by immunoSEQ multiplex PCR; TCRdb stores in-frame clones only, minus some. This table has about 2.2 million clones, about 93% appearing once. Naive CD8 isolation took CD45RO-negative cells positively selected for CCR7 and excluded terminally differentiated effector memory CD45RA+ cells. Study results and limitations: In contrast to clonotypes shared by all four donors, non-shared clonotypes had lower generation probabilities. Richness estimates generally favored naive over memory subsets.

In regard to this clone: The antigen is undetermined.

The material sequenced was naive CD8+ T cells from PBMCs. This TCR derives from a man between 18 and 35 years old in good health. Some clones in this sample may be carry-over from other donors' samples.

The CDR3 region has the DNA TGTGCCAGCAGCTTAAGGACGGATGACAATGGCTACACCTTC. It codes for CASSLRTDDNGYTF. The chain couples TRBV7-9 to TRBJ1-2, with D hard to call. The CDR3 is made up of 14 amino acids. Germline CDR1 SEHNR, CDR2 FQNEAQ (reference sequence). Trimming shortened V by 2 bases and J by 6 bases, and 13 bases separated the two germline ends.